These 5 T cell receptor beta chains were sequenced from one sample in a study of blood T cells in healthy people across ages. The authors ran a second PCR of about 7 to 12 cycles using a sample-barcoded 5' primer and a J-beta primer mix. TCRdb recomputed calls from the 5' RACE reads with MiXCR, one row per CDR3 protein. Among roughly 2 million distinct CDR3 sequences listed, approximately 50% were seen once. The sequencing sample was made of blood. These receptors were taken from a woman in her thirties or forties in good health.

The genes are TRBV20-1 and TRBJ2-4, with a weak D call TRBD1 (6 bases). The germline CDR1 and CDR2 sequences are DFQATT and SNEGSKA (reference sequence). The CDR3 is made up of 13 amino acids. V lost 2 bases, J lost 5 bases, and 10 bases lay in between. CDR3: CSARLQGENIQYF. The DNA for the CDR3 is TGCAGTGCTAGATTACAGGGTGAAAACATTCAGTACTTC.

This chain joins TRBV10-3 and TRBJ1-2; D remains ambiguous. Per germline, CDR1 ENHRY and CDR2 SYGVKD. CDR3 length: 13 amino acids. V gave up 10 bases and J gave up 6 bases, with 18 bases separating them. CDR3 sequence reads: CATSGELIDGYTF. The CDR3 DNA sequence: TGTGCCACAAGCGGGGAGCTGATTGATGGCTACACCTTC.

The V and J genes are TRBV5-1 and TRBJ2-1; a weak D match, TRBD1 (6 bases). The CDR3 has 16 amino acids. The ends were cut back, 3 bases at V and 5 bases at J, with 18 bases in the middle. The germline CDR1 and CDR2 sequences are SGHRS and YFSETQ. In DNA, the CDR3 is TGCGCCAGCAGCTCCTACAGGGTGAGCCCTGACAATGAGCAGTTCTTC. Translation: CASSSYRVSPDNEQFF.

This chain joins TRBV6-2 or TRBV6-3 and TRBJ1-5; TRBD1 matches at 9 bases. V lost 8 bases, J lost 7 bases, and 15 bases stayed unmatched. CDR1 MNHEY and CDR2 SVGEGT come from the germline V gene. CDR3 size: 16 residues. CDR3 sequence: CASLPQGQGRGQPQHF. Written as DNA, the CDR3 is TGTGCCAGCCTCCCCCAGGGACAGGGTAGAGGACAGCCCCAGCATTTT.

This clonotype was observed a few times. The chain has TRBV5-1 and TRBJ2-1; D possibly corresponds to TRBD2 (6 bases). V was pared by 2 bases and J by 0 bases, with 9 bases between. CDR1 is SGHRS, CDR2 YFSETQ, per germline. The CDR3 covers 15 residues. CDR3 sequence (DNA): TGCGCCAGCAGCTTCCAGGAGGGCTCCTACAATGAGCAGTTCTTC. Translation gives CASSFQEGSYNEQFF.